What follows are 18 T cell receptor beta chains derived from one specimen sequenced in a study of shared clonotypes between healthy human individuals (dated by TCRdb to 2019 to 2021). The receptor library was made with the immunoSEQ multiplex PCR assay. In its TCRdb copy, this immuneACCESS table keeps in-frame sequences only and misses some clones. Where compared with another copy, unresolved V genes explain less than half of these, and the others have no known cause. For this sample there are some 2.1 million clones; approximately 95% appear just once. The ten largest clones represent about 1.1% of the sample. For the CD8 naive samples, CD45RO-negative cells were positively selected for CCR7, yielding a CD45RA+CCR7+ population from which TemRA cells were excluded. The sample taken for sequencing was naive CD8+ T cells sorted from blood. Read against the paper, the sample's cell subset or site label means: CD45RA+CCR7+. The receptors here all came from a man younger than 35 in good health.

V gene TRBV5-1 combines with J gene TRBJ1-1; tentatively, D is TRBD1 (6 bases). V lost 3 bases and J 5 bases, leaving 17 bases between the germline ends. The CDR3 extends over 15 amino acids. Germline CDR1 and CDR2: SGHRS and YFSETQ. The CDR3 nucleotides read TGCGCCAGCAGCTGGCGGTGGGAAGGGGGAACTGAAGCTTTCTTT. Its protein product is CASSWRWEGGTEAFF.

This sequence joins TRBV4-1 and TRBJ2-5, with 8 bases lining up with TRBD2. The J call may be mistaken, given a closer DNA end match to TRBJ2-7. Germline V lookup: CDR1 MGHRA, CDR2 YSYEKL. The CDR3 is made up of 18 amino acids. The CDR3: CASSQDGTRDVGGYEQYF. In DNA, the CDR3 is TGCGCCAGCAGCCAAGATGGGACTAGGGATGTCGGGGGCTACGAGCAGTACTTC.

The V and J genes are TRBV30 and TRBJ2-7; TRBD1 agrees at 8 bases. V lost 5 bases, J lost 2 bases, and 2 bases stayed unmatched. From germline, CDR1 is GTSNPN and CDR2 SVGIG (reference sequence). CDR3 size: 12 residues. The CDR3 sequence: CAWGQGPYEQYF. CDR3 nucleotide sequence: TGTGCCTGGGGACAGGGACCCTACGAGCAGTACTTC.

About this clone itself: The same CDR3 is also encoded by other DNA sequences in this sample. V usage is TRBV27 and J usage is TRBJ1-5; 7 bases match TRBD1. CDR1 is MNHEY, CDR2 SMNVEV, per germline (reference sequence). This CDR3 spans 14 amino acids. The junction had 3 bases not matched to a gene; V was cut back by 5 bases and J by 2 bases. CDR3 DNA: TGTGCCAGCAGTGTAACAGGGGGCAATCAGCCCCAGCATTTT. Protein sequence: CASSVTGGNQPQHF.

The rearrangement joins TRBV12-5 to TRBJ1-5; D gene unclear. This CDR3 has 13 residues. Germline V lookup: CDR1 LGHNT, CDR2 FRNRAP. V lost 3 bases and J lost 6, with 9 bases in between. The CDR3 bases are TGTGCTAGTGGTTTAGGAACTAGTCAGCCCCAGCATTTT. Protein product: CASGLGTSQPQHF.

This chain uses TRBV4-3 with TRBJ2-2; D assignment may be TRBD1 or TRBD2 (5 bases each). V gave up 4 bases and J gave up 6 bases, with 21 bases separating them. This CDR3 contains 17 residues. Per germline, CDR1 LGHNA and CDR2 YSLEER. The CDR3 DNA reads TGCGCCAGCAGCCTCTATTCCGGGACCGACGAGCCCGGGGAGCTGTTTTTT. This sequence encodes CASSLYSGTDEPGELFF.

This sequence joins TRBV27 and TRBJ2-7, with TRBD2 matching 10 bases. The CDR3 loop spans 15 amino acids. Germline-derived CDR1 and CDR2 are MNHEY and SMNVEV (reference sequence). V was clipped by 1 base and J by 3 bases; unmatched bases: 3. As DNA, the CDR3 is TGTGCCAGCAGTTTATTAGCGGGAGGCTACTACGAGCAGTACTTC. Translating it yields CASSLLAGGYYEQYF.

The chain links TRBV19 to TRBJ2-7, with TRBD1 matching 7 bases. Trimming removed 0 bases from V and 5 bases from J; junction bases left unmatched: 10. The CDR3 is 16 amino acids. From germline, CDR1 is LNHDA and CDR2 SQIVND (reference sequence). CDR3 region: CASSIDLSTGTHEQYF. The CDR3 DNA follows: TGTGCCAGTAGTATAGATCTCTCGACAGGGACCCACGAGCAGTACTTC.

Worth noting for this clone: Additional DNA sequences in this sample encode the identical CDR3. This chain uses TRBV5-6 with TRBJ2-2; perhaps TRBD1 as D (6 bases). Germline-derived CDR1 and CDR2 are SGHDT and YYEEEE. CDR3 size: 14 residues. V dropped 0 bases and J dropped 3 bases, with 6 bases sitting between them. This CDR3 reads CASSLEGDTGELFF. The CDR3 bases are TGTGCCAGCAGCTTGGAGGGGGACACCGGGGAGCTGTTTTTT.

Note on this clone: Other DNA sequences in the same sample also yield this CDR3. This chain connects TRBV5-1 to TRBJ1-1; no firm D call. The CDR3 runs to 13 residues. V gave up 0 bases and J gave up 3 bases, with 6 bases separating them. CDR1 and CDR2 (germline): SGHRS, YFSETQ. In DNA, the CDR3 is TGCGCCAGCAGCTTGGTGGGATACACTGAAGCTTTCTTT. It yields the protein CASSLVGYTEAFF.

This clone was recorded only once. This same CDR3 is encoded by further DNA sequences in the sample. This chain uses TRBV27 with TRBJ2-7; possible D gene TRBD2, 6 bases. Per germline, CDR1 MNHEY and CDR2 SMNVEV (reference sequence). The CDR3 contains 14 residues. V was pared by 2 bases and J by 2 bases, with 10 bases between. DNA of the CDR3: TGTGCCAGCAGTTTAGGGGGGAGTCCCTACGAGCAGTACTTC. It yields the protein CASSLGGSPYEQYF.

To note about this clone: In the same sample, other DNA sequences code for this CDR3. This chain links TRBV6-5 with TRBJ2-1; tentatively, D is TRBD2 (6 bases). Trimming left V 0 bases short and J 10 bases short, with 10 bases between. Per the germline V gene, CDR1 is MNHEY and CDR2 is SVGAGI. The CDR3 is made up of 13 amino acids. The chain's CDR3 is CASSYSGGREQFF. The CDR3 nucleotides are TGTGCCAGCAGTTACTCCGGGGGACGGGAGCAGTTCTTC.

The chain's CDR3 is CASSLRGESYEQYF. The CDR3 DNA reads as TGTGCCAGCAGCTTGCGTGGAGAGTCCTACGAGCAGTACTTC. The chain combines TRBV7-9 with TRBJ2-7; D call uncertain. The V end was cut by 3 bases, the J end by 1 base, with 10 bases between. CDR1 and CDR2 from the germline V gene are SEHNR and FQNEAQ (reference sequence). The CDR3 contains 14 residues.

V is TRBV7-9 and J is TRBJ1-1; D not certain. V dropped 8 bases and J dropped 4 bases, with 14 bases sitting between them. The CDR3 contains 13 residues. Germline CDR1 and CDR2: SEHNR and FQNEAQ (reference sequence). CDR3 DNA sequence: TGTGCCAGCCGGTCCGGGTTTGCCACTGAAGCTTTCTTT. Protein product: CASRSGFATEAFF.

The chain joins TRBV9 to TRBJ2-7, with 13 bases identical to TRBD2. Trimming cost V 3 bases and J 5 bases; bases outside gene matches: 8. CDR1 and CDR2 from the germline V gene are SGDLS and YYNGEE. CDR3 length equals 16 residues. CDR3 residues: CASSEGTSGIFDEQYF. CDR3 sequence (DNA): TGTGCCAGCAGCGAAGGGACTAGCGGGATTTTCGACGAGCAGTACTTC.

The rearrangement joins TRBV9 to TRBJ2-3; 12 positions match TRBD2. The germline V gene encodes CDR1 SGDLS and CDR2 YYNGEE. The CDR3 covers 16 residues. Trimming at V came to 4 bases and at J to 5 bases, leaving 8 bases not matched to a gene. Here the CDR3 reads CASSQRTSGIIDTQYF. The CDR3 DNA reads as TGTGCCAGCAGCCAGCGGACTAGCGGGATAATAGATACGCAGTATTTT.

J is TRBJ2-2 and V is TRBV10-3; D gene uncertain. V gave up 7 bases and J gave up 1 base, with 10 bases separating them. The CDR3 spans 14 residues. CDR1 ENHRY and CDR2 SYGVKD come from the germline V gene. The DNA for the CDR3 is TGTGCCATCATTGACGGCGAGAACACCGGGGAGCTGTTTTTT. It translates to CAIIDGENTGELFF.

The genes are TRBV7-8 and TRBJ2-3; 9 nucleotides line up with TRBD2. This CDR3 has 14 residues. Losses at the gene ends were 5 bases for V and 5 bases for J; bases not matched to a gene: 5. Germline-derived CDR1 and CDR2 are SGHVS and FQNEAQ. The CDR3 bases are TGTGCCAGCAGCGCCACTAGCGGGCGAGATACGCAGTATTTT. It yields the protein CASSATSGRDTQYF.